The clone carrying this T cell receptor (beta chain) was seen a single time. Its matching antigen is unknown. Method: immunoSEQ multiplex PCR; TCRdb's copy keeps in-frame clones and lacks some. Of 50,000 or so clones listed, roughly three quarters are singletons. This record belongs to a study of vaccination effects on CD4 cells after COVID-19. The CDR3 spans 15 residues. CDR1 and CDR2 from the germline V gene are SGHRS and YFSETQ. Trimming removed 6 bases at V and 6 bases at J, with 20 bases between. Study-wide results and limits: Only a few convalescent patients and no early post-infection timepoints featured in the study.

Under the ViraFEST assay, PBMC were stimulated with viral peptide pools so that antigen-specific CD4+ T cells expanded. Sequencing was performed afterwards. CD4+ T cell isolation took place after 10 days of culture. Vaccinees lacked prior SARS-CoV-2 infection and tested negative for nucleocapsid antibodies. The TCR was taken from a human donor who received a COVID-19 vaccine. The input for sequencing was CD4+ T cells from PBMCs cultured with HCoV-OC43 spike peptides, taken before COVID-19 vaccination. As to subset: HCoV-OC43 spike overlapping peptide pool stimulation. The V and J genes are TRBV5-1 and TRBJ2-3, with D hard to call. In DNA form, the CDR3 reads TGCGCCAGCAATAGGGTTGGCCTTGGTCTGGATACGCAGTATTTT. This sequence encodes CASNRVGLGLDTQYF.